This T cell receptor (beta chain) was identified during a study of control samples from healthy donors and cancer patients (dated by TCRdb to about 2020). CDR1 and CDR2, per the germline V gene, are SGHAT and FQNNGV. V and J are trimmed by 5 bases and 8 bases, and the gene matches miss 8 bases of the junction. Measured from the cysteine to the phenylalanine, the CDR3 is 13 residues long. CDR3 DNA is the only sequence kept; it has 39 bases, read in frame from the first base. This clone was seen just once. Its cognate antigen has yet to be identified. No qualities accompany the bases; no much larger clone lies one base away. The library was generated by the immunoSEQ multiplex PCR assay. TCRdb carries this immuneACCESS record with in-frame sequences only. Its versions omit some clonotypes, under half of them owing to an unresolved V gene in the studies checked, with the rest unexplained. The sample data list 65,000 to 90,000 clones, and 87% of these were observed just once. The ten biggest clones cover around 18% of the sample.

The origin of this receptor is a man aged 45-60 years in good health. The sequenced sample was blood. The V gene is TRBV11-2 and the J gene is TRBJ1-1; 7 middle bases align to TRBD1. The CDR3 has the sequence CASSLTTTGEAFF. Read as DNA, the sequence is TGTGCCAGCAGCCTAACGACGACAGGGGAAGCTTTCTTT.